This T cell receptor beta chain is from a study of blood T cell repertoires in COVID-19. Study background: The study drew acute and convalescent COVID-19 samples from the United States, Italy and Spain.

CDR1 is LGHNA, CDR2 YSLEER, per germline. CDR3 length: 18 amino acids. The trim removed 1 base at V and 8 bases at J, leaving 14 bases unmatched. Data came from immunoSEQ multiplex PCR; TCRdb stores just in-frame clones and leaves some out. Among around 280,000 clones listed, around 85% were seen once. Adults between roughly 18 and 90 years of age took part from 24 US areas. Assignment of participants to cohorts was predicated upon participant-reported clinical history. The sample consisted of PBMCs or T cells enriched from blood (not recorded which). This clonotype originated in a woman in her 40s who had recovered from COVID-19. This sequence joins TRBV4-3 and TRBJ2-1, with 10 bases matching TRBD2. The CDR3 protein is CASSQGRRSGLADHEQFF. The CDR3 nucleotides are TGCGCCAGCAGCCAAGGGAGGCGATCCGGACTAGCGGATCATGAGCAGTTCTTC.